This TCR beta chain was observed in a study of T cell repertoires in aging, cancer and after chemotherapy. Whole-study context: Donors were grouped into six age bands spanning 30 or younger through 70 or older.

Amplification of TCR beta used genomic DNA extracted from peripheral blood. Study observations and caveats: Compared with age-matched healthy donors, untreated hematological or solid cancer patients showed higher blood TCR clonality.

V shed 1 base and J shed 4 bases, with 3 bases lying between them. CDR3 size: 12 residues. Germline V gives CDR1 SGHVS, CDR2 FNYEAQ. Notes on this clonotype: The antigen is undetermined.

TRB rearrangements spanning V, D and J were amplified using mixed TRB-A/B primers. TCRdb redid the calling of the multiplex PCR reads with MiXCR, one entry per CDR3 protein. The sample has about 21,000 distinct CDR3 sequences, roughly 35% seen once; the top ten hold 15% to 20%. The chain recombines TRBV7-6 with TRBJ2-3; unclear D gene. This clonotype was sampled from a human donor with a solid tumor. Sequenced: blood. This CDR3 is CASSLEADTQYF. The CDR3 nucleotides read TGTGCCAGCAGCTTAGAAGCAGATACGCAGTATTTT.